This T cell receptor (beta chain) came from a study of response to subunit inactivated influenza vaccine. Points from the study as a whole: Authors suggested that a seasonal influenza vaccination recruits few new T cells each time.

This clonotype was detected a few times. Its target is not known. A single record per CDR3 protein comes from TCRdb applying MiXCR to the RT-PCR reads. Of about 310,000 distinct CDR3 sequences detected, 20% to 25% appear once; the ten largest clones hold roughly a tenth. V lost 5 bases to trimming and J lost 4 bases, with 21 bases between them. The CDR3 is 17 residues long. CDR1 and CDR2 from the germline V gene are LGHNA and YNFKEQ. The V gene is TRBV4-2, the J gene TRBJ1-3; D gene uncertain. The source of this sequence is a man aged 50-75 years who received an inactivated influenza vaccine. The source material was PBMCs from blood, sampled less than 22 months after vaccination. Here the CDR3 DNA reads TGTGCCAGCAGCGGTAGGAGGTTCTGGGAATCCGGAAACACCATATATTTT. Its protein is CASSGRRFWESGNTIYF.